This T cell receptor beta chain was sequenced for a study of molecular identifiers for immune sequencing clone quantification. This clonotype was detected many times. Its antigen remains unknown. A CD8+CD4-CCR7+CD45RA+ phenotype served as the sorting definition for naive CD8 T cells. Study-level results: Approximately 1 million naive cells reportedly did not prevent detection of spiked Jurkat TCR RNA from one cell. Beyond 20 RNA copies, clones held over 97% of effector molecules, compared with under 1% in naive cells.

Looked up from germline, CDR1 is LGHNT and CDR2 is FRNRAP. The ends were cut back, 3 bases at V and 8 bases at J, with 10 bases in the middle. The CDR3 has 12 amino acids. TCRdb recomputed calls from the PCR reads with MiXCR, one row per CDR3 protein. The top ten clones hold under 0.85% of a sample with around 470,000 distinct CDR3 sequences, roughly 24% of them seen once. The sequencing sample was made of naive CD8+ T cells from blood, with Jurkat cell RNA spiked in. Sample subset: FACS-sorted CD8+CD4-CCR7+CD45RA+ naive T cells. The sequence was obtained from a human donor in good health. Some libraries in this study had Jurkat cell RNA spiked in. V usage is TRBV12-5 and J usage is TRBJ1-1; D not resolved. This CDR3 reads CASGFHQTEAFF. DNA of the CDR3: TGTGCTAGTGGTTTTCACCAGACCGAAGCTTTCTTT.